This note documents a single TCR beta chain sequence. This clone was seen a single time. Its binding antigen is unknown. Per-base qualities were not stored, and no clone one base away is much larger. This sample is part of a study of Ad26.COV2.S vaccination and SARS-CoV-2 variants (dated by TCRdb to the early 2020s). Background on the whole study: Vaccine-arm donors were drawn from COV1001, a multicentre, randomized, double-blind, placebo-controlled phase I-IIa trial of Ad26.COV2.S in healthy adults. Ad26.COV2.S was given intramuscularly at 5x10^10 or 1x10^11 viral particles, as a single shot or as two shots 56 days apart. TCRbeta repertoire sequencing served as the tool for gauging how specific and how broad the SARS-CoV-2-reactive T cell receptors were following Ad26.COV2.S vaccination. A total of 32 samples were included in the TCR-sequenced set, comprising around 19 Ad26.COV2.S vaccine recipients, 5 placebo recipients and 8 SARS-CoV-2 convalescent individuals. Blinding of investigators to trial group allocation was maintained during experiments and outcome assessment. Trial participants were randomized into five groups of five: low-dose or high-dose Ad26.COV2.S given once or twice, or placebo on both occasions. Points the paper makes about the study in general: After vaccination, spike-specific CD8+ and CD4+ T cell responses were reported to show substantial breadth. Ad26.COV2.S recipients had higher spike-specific TCR breadth than placebo recipients (P = 0.0014). It was noted by the authors that total T cell responses may have been underestimated by the TCR breadth and depth analyses. Comparable non-spike TCR breadth was observed between vaccine and placebo recipients, consistent with only spike being contained in the vaccine. The study lacked the statistical power to compare responses across vaccine doses or regimens.

The treatment or condition label here, explained by the study, means: around 19 received Ad26.COV2.S at low or high dose, single or two shots; about 5 received placebo; per-sample allocation not given. Repertoires of vaccine and placebo recipients were sequenced from samples collected on day 63 after the first injection. Cohort 1b enrolled roughly 25 adults aged 18-55 years at a single site in Boston, USA, between 29 July and 7 August 2020. Ad26.COV2.S was a replication-incompetent adenovirus type 26 vector that expressed a prefusion-stabilized SARS-CoV-2 spike protein derived from the original Wuhan strain. TCRbeta CDR3 regions were sequenced with the immunoSEQ Assay. After extraction, genomic DNA underwent amplification by bias-controlled multiplex PCR, followed by high-throughput sequencing. Concerning the study's data processing: Collapsing and filtering of sequences were performed to quantify the absolute abundance of each unique TCRbeta CDR3 region. Usable DNA was measured by amplifying reference genes present in all nucleated cells, and TCRbeta template counts were normalized to that usable DNA to estimate T cell fraction. Repertoire TCRs were annotated as SARS-CoV-2-specific by exact matching of V gene, CDR3 amino acid sequence and J gene to a known reactive TCR set. The reference SARS-CoV-2 TCR set was derived from MIRA and filtered for enrichment in COVID-19-positive ImmuneCODE repertoires, a step that removed public or cross-reactive TCRs. Based on the MIRA antigens, annotated TCRs were further analysed at the level of specific ORF or position within ORF. Depth was the summed frequency of annotated unique rearrangements, while breadth was defined as annotated unique rearrangements over total unique productive rearrangements. TCR breadth was compared between groups using two-sided Wilcoxon rank-sum tests. As stored in TCRdb, this immuneACCESS dataset retains in-frame rearrangements with V and J assigned. A fraction of the clones does not appear; measured against another copy, unresolved V genes explain less than half of the discrepancy, and the remainder lacks a known reason. V and J calls and clone size are copied from that table; D and trimming were computed from the DNA. In this sample the table shows around 380,000 clones, approximately 91% of which occur a single time. The ten top clones hold 3.5% of the sample.

The CDR3 spans 15 residues, from the cysteine through the phenylalanine. The CDR3 DNA has 45 bases and is translated from base 1. The germline V gene yields SGHVS for CDR1 and FQNEAQ for CDR2. Trimming leaves V shorter by 3 bases and J shorter by 1 base, with the junction holding 6 bases beyond the gene matches. The TCR sequence derives from a person between 18 and 60 years old who received the Ad26.COV2.S COVID-19 vaccine or a placebo. The sequencing here drew on peripheral blood, taken in a trial of Ad26.COV2.S vaccine versus placebo. The V and J segments used are TRBV7-8 and TRBJ2-7, and 7 bases in between align with TRBD2. The CDR3 here reads CASSFLAVGSYEQYF. The sequenced DNA is TGTGCCAGCAGCTTTCTAGCGGTCGGATCCTACGAGCAGTACTTC. When the CDR3 is completed using the reference TRBV7-8 and TRBJ2-7 genes on either side, the full variable domain is GAGVSQSPRYKVAKRGQDVALRCDPISGHVSLFWYQQALGQGPEFLTYFQNEAQLDKSGLPSDRFFAERPEGSVSTLKIQRTQQEDSAVYLCASSFLAVGSYEQYFGPGTRLTVT.